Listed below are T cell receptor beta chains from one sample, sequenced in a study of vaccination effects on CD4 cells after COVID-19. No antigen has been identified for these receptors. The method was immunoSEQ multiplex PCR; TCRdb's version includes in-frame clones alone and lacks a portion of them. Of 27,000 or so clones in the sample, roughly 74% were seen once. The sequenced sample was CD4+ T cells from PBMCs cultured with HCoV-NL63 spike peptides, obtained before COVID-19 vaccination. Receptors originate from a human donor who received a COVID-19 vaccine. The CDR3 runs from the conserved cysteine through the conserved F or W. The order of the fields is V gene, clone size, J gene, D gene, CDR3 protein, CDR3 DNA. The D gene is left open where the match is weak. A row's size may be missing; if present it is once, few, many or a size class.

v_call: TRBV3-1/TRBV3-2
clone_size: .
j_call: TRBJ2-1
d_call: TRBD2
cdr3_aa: CASSPSLAENEQFF
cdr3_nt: TGTGCCAGCAGCCCGAGTCTAGCGGAGAATGAGCAGTTCTTC

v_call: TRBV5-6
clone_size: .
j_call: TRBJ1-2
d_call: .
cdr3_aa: CASTHTTNTVGHYGYTF
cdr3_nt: TGTGCCAGCACCCATACGACCAACACGGTGGGCCACTATGGCTACACCTTC

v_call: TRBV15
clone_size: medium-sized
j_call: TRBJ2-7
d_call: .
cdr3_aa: CATSKDLLNYEQYF
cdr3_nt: TGTGCCACCAGCAAAGACTTGTTGAACTACGAGCAGTACTTC

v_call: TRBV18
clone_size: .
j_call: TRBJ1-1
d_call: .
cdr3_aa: CASSPLNGGGVNTEAFF
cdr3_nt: TGTGCCAGCTCACCCCTAAACGGAGGTGGGGTAAACACTGAAGCTTTCTTT

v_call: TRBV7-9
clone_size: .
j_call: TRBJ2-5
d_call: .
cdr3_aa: CASSQDRQETQYF
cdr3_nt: TGTGCCAGCAGCCAAGACAGGCAAGAGACCCAGTACTTC

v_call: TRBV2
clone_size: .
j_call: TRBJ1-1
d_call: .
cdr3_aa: CASSSTPGAANAEAFF
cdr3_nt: TGTGCCAGCAGCTCTACCCCCGGGGCTGCGAACGCTGAAGCTTTCTTT

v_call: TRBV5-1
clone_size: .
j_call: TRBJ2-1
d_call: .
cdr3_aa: CASSLGPYNEQFF
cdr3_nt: TGCGCCAGCAGCTTGGGACCCTACAATGAGCAGTTCTTC

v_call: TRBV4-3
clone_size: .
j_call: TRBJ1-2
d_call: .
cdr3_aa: CASSQTTGHRTYGYTF
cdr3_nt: TGCGCCAGCAGCCAAACCACGGGACACCGGACCTATGGCTACACCTTC

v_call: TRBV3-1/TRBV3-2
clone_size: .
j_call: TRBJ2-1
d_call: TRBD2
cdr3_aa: CASSNQAGGNGQFF
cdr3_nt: TGTGCCAGCAGCAATCAAGCGGGGGGCAATGGACAGTTCTTC

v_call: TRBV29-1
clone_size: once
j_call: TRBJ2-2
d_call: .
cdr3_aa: CSVGRSNTGELFF
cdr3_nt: TGCAGCGTTGGCAGGTCGAACACCGGGGAGCTGTTTTTT

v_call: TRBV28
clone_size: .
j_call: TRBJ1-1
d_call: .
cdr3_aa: CASSLFRTEAFF
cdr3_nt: TGTGCCAGCAGTTTATTCCGCACTGAAGCTTTCTTT

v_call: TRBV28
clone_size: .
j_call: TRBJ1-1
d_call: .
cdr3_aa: CASSQTQTRDEAFF
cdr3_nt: TGTGCCAGCAGCCAGACCCAGACTAGGGATGAAGCTTTCTTT

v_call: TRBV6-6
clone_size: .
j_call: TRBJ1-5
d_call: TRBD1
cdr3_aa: CASSYGETGVKPQHF
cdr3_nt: TGTGCCAGCAGTTACGGAGAGACAGGGGTGAAGCCCCAGCATTTT

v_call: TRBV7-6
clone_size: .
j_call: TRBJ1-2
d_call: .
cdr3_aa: CASSPKARRYGYTF
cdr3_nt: TGTGCCAGCAGCCCAAAAGCCAGGCGCTATGGCTACACCTTC

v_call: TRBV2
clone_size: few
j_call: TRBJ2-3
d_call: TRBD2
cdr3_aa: CASSEVPLAGGNTQYF
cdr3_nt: TGTGCCAGCAGTGAAGTACCCCTAGCGGGAGGAAATACGCAGTATTTT

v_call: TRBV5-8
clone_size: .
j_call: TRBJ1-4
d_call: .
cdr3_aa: CASSLRPATNEKLFF
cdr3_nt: TGTGCCAGCAGCTTAAGGCCCGCAACTAATGAAAAACTGTTTTTT